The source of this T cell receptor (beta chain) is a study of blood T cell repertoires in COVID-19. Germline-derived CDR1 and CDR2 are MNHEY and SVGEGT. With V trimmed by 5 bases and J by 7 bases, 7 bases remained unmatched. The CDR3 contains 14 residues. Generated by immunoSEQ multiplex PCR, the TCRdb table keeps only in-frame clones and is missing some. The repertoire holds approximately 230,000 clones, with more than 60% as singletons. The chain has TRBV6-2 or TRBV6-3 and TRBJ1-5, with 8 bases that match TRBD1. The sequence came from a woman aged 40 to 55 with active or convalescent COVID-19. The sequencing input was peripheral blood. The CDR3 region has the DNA TGTGCCAGCAGTCTCCAGGGGGCGCGGCAGCCCCAGCATTTT. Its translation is CASSLQGARQPQHF.